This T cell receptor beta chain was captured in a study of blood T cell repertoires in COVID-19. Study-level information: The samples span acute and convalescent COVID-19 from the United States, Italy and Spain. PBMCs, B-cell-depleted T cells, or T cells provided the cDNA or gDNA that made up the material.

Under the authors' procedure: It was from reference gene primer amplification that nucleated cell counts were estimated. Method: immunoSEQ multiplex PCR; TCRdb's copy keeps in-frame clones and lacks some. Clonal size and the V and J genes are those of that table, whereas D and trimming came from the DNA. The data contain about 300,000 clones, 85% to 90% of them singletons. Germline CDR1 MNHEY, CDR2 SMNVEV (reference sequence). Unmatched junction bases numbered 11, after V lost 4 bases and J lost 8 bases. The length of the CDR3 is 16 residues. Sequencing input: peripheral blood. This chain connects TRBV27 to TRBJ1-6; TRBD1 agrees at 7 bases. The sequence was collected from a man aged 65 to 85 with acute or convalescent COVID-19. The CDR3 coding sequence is TGTGCCAGCAGTTCCCAACCGAGGGGGCTTTATTCACCCCTCCACTTT. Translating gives CASSSQPRGLYSPLHF.